The 10 T cell receptor beta chains reported below all come from one sample, sequenced in a study of T-cell reconstitution after alpha-beta-depleted transplantation in children. The library targeted TCRbeta and was prepared with unique molecular identifiers. TCRdb redid the calling of the PCR reads with MiXCR, one entry per CDR3 protein. This sample has some 200,000 distinct CDR3 sequences, with roughly 15% found just once. The material was PBMCs from the stem cell graft donor, obtained from the stem cell graft. All receptors come from a human donor who donated a stem cell graft to a child with acute lymphoblastic leukemia.

Many counts were recorded for this clonotype. The chain is built from TRBV12-3 or TRBV12-4 and TRBJ2-2, with 8 bases aligning to TRBD1. The CDR3 is 14 amino acids. With V trimmed by 1 base and J by 9 bases, 4 bases remained unmatched. The CDR3 loop is CASSLVQGARELFF. The CDR3 bases are TGTGCCAGCAGTTTAGTGCAGGGGGCTAGGGAGCTGTTTTTT.

This clonotype was seen repeatedly, ten times or more. The chain links TRBV4-2 to TRBJ2-5, with 11 bases that match TRBD2. Germline trimming cut 3 bases from V and 4 bases from J; bases unmatched to any gene: 13. CDR3 length: 18 amino acids. Germline-derived CDR1 and CDR2 are LGHNA and YNFKEQ. CDR3 nucleotides: TGTGCCAGCAGCCAGGGCCTAGGGACTAGCGGAGACTCAGAGACCCAGTACTTC. Translated, it gives CASSQGLGTSGDSETQYF.

Many counts were recorded for this clonotype. The CDR3 coding sequence is TGCGCCAGCAGGGATCAAAGGGCGAGCCAAGGGGCTTTCTTT. Protein product: CASRDQRASQGAFF. The chain combines TRBV5-1 with TRBJ1-1; D gene unclear. This CDR3 has 14 residues. The V end was cut by 5 bases, the J end by 11 bases, with 22 bases between. Germline CDR1 and CDR2: SGHRS and YFSETQ.

The V gene is TRBV20-1, the J gene TRBJ2-1, with D perhaps matching TRBD2 (6 bases). There are 15 residues in the CDR3. Germline V gives CDR1 DFQATT, CDR2 SNEGSKA (reference sequence). V lost 8 bases and J 3 bases, leaving 20 bases between the germline ends. CDR3 sequence: CSTLGGPGDYNEQFF. The CDR3 bases are TGCAGTACCCTAGGAGGGCCCGGCGACTACAATGAGCAGTTCTTC.

This clonotype was detected ten times or more. The chain's CDR3 is CASSYSSSGSREQFF. In nucleotides, the CDR3 is TGTGCCAGCAGTTACTCGTCTAGCGGGAGTCGTGAGCAGTTCTTC. The chain combines TRBV6-5 with TRBJ2-1; 10 bases agree with TRBD2. The CDR3 runs 15 residues. The V gene's germline CDR1 is MNHEY and CDR2 SVGAGI. V was clipped by 0 bases and J by 9 bases; unmatched bases: 5.

This clonotype appeared many times. The chain is built from TRBV5-1 and TRBJ1-3; D is possibly TRBD1 (5 bases). Germline CDR1 is SGHRS and CDR2 is YFSETQ. This CDR3 has 13 amino acids. Trimming took 4 bases from V and 3 from J, leaving 8 bases between them. The CDR3 region is CASSGGYGNTIYF. CDR3 bases: TGCGCCAGCAGCGGGGGTTATGGAAACACCATATATTTT.

This clonotype has a handful of counts. V gene TRBV5-1 combines with J gene TRBJ2-7; no firm D call. V lost 0 bases to trimming and J lost 1 base, with 8 bases between them. Germline V CDR1 and CDR2: SGHRS, YFSETQ. The CDR3 consists of 14 residues. DNA for the CDR3: TGCGCCAGCAGCTTGGCCAGTAGATCCTACGAGCAGTACTTC. Amino acids: CASSLASRSYEQYF.

This clonotype was recorded many times. The chain recombines TRBV11-2 with TRBJ1-2; 8 positions match TRBD1. The germline V gene encodes CDR1 SGHAT and CDR2 FQNNGV. The CDR3 has 16 amino acids. V lost 1 base, J lost 5 bases, and 9 bases stayed unmatched. CDR3 sequence reads: CASSLARTGTLYGYTF. The CDR3 nucleotides read TGTGCCAGCAGCTTAGCCAGGACAGGGACTTTATATGGCTACACCTTC.

This clonotype was seen many times. V is TRBV20-1 and J is TRBJ1-2; weak D call: TRBD1 (6 bases). The germline gives CDR1 DFQATT, CDR2 SNEGSKA (reference sequence). V lost 3 bases to trimming and J lost 2 bases, with 13 bases between them. The CDR3 is made up of 14 amino acids. The chain's CDR3 is CSASLGGRNYGYTF. The CDR3 DNA reads TGCAGTGCTAGTTTGGGGGGGCGGAACTATGGCTACACCTTC.

This clonotype was seen many times. The J gene is TRBJ1-2, the V gene TRBV7-9; TRBD1 aligns across 7 bases. V lost 6 bases to trimming and J lost 6 bases; unmatched junction nucleotides: 7. Germline V gives CDR1 SEHNR, CDR2 FQNEAQ (reference sequence). This CDR3 region has 13 residues. This CDR3 is CASSSTGFDGYTF. In DNA, the CDR3 is TGTGCCAGCAGTTCGACAGGGTTCGATGGCTACACCTTC.